What follows is one T cell receptor (beta chain) and its context. This clonotype was observed many times. Its cognate antigen has yet to be identified. No per-base quality is available; no much larger clone lies one base away. The data belong to a study of T cells in Graves' hyperthyroidism and ophthalmopathy (dated by TCRdb to about 2019). As for the study more broadly: Peripheral blood samples were taken at the time of initial diagnosis, prior to any treatment. Prospective prediction of ophthalmopathy was tested in an independent validation cohort of approximately 19 hyperthyroidism patients and around 16 patients who later progressed to ophthalmopathy. For training and testing, the 80 to 100 patients in the discovery cohort were randomly divided in a 7:3 ratio. A discovery cohort of approximately 100 patients, roughly 45 with Graves' ophthalmopathy and about 60 with stable Graves' hyperthyroidism, was used to find distinguishing TCR V-J signatures. In more than five Graves' hyperthyroidism patients, the study also compared T-cell repertoires from thyroid tissue with T-cell repertoires from blood. TCR Vbeta CDR3 sequencing of around 130 peripheral blood samples (fewer than 45 ophthalmopathy, under 80 hyperthyroidism and some 17 progressor patients) is reported in the paper. After blood sampling, hyperthyroidism patients were treated with methimazole at a starting dose of 30 mg daily, and ophthalmopathy patients were treated with high-dose intravenous methylprednisolone. Overall study results and their limits: No statistical method was used to set the sample size in advance, and investigators knew the group allocation. Most expanded thyroid clonotypes (frequency above 0.001) were also found in blood, which suggests that blood repertoires may mirror thyroid immune responses. A model built on a 13 V-J signature distinguished ophthalmopathy from stable hyperthyroidism, reaching 85% to 90% sensitivity and around 81% specificity in cross-validation and 80%/75% in testing. In validation, the model predicted progression to ophthalmopathy with approximately 71% sensitivity and less than 75% specificity, a median of 6.5 months before onset.

The CDR1 and CDR2 encoded by the germline V gene are ENHRY and SYGVKD. V gives up 5 bases and J gives up 2 bases, and the segment between their germline ends measures 12 bases. The CDR3 holds 15 amino acids from the cysteine to the phenylalanine. Only the CDR3 DNA is retained, 45 bases long and in frame from the first base. Ophthalmopathy patients had moderately to severely active disease, Clinical Activity Score of at least 3, NOSPECS grade of at least 4, and duration under 3 months. The study excluded patients with uncontrolled infections, other autoimmune diseases, pregnancy or lactation. Diagnoses relied on clinical symptoms, serum thyroxine and TRAb, thyroid ultrasound and orbital computed tomography. Ficoll-Paque density gradient centrifugation was used to isolate PBMCs from about 10 ml of fresh peripheral blood. Trizol reagent was used to extract total RNA, and RNA quality was then checked on an Agilent 2100 Bioanalyzer.

The TCR beta CDR3 regions were amplified from the RNA transcripts. For the first round of RT-PCR on the TCR CDR3, the HTBI primer set was used together with the Qiagen OneStep RT-PCR kit. The libraries were constructed in a second round of multiplex PCR and then size-selected and purified. Libraries were sequenced paired-end with 100 bp reads on an Illumina HiSeq2000. As for the authors' bioinformatics: SOAPnuke was used to process the raw data, removing reads that contained adapters or uncalled bases, had a mean Phred below 15, or lacked an exact match to the constant primer or identifier. COPE v1.2.5 was used to merge high-quality paired reads, and clonotypes were defined as unique nucleotide sequences. MiTCR v1.1 was used to align clonotypes to the IMGT TRBV, TRBD and TRBJ reference segments. The analysis was restricted to V-J combinations with a frequency above 0.0001, which together covered 99% to 99.2% of the repertoires. A TCS score was defined as the ratio between F50 (clonal expansion) and ExV (chaos), using BLOSUM62-based TCRdist between CDR3 peptides within each V-J. Welch's t-statistics and random forest reduced several hundred V-J features to 13, which were used in a naive Bayes classifier (R e1071). The public sequencing data were trimmed at Q25 with fastp and processed into clonotypes with MiXCR by TCRdb, which kept only in-frame beta chains. Every entry covers one CDR3 protein and lists the most common genes and DNA from its rows. TCRdb, rather than the study authors, made the V and J calls. The sample yields hundreds of thousands of distinct CDR3 sequences; over 20% were counted once. Of the sample, approximately 35% is held by the ten largest clones.

Source material: blood. This sequence was found in a middle-aged woman with Graves' ophthalmopathy. This chain is built from TRBV10-3 and TRBJ2-2; the D segment cannot be called with confidence. The DNA sequence reads TGTGCCATCAGTCTAGGCCGGCTAAACACCGGGGAGCTGTTTTTT. This codes for CAISLGRLNTGELFF.